This TCR beta chain was sequenced during a study of T-cell memory formation after mild COVID-19. Background on the study: Most TCR clusters belonged to a single donor.

TCRdb re-analysed the 5' RACE reads in MiXCR, keeping a single row per CDR3 protein. This table has roughly 510,000 distinct CDR3 sequences, around a sixth appearing once. Regarding this clonotype: What it binds is unknown.

Points from the study as a whole: Whereas later expanders leaned CD4+, clones contracting day 15 to 85 showed a balanced CD4/CD8 makeup. Confirmation of SARS-CoV-2 specificity was lacking for second-wave clones peaking day 37. CD4+ contracting clones were found mainly in CM and EM, and CD8+ ones in EMRA.

The germline gives CDR1 SQVTM, CDR2 ANQGSEA. Trimming cost V 7 bases and J 4 bases, with 16 bases left between them. This CDR3 comprises 13 residues. The TCR sequence derives from an adult woman who had mild COVID-19 (a few samples of this study predate the infection). Cell type and time point are not known. The sequenced material came from PBMCs or a T cell subset sorted from them (not recorded which). The chain is built from TRBV29-1 and TRBJ1-1; D is undetermined. CDR3 DNA: TGCAGCGGGGAAAGAGGGCGGAGCACTGAAGCTTTCTTT. Its protein product is CSGERGRSTEAFF.